This T cell receptor (beta chain) was found in a study of CD8 T cells in ankylosing spondylitis. Study outcomes and limitations: In ankylosing spondylitis patients, matched synovial fluid reportedly showed significant enrichment of disease-linked clones. It appeared that ankylosing spondylitis blood was characterized by a TCR beta motif of several highly homologous variants.

Preparation of TCR beta libraries was done by quantitative 5'-RACE with molecular barcodes. Using its own MiXCR run on the 5' RACE reads, TCRdb lists one record per CDR3 protein. The data hold about 750,000 distinct CDR3 sequences, with 15% to 20% observed a single time. The CDR3 runs 13 residues. Germline V gene sequence: CDR1 SGHKS, CDR2 YYEKEE (reference sequence). Trimming stripped 9 bases from V and 4 bases from J, with 15 bases between. Comment on this clonotype: Its target is unknown.

This sequence originates from a male donor with ankylosing spondylitis. Material: blood, either unsorted or a sorted T cell fraction (not recorded which). This chain uses TRBV5-5 with TRBJ2-3, with D uncertain. This chain's CDR3 is CATGDSPPDTQYF. In nucleotides, the CDR3 is TGTGCCACCGGCGATTCCCCCCCAGATACGCAGTATTTT.